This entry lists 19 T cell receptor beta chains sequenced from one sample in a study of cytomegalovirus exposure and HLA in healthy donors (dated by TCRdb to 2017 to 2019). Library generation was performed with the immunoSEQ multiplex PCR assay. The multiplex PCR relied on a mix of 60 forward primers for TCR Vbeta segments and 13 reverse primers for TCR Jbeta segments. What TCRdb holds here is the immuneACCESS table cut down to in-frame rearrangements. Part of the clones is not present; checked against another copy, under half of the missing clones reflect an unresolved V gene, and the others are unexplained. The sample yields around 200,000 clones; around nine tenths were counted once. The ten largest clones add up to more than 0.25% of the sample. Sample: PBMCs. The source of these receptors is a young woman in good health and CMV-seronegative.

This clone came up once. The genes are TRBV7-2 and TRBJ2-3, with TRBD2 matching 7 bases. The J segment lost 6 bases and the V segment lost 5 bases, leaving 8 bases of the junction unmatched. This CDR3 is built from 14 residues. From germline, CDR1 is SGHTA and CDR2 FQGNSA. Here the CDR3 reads CASSRTRESDTQYF. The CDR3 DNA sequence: TGTGCCAGCAGCCGGACTAGAGAGAGCGATACGCAGTATTTT.

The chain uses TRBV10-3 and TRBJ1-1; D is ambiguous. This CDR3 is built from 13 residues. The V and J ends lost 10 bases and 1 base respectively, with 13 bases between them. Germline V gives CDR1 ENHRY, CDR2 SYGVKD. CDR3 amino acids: CATTVHQNTEAFF. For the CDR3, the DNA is TGTGCCACTACGGTCCACCAGAACACTGAAGCTTTCTTT.

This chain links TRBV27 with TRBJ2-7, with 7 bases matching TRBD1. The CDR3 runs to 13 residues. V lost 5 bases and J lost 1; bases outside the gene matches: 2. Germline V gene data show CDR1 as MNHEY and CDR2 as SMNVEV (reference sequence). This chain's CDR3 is CASSRDSSYEQYF. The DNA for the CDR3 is TGTGCCAGCAGTCGGGACAGTTCCTACGAGCAGTACTTC.

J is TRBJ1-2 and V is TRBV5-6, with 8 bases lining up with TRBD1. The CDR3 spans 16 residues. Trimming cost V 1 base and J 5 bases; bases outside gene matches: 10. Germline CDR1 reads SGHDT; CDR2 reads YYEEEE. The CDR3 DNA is TGTGCCAGCAGCTTGTACCTTCCCGGGACAGGATATGGCTACACCTTC. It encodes CASSLYLPGTGYGYTF.

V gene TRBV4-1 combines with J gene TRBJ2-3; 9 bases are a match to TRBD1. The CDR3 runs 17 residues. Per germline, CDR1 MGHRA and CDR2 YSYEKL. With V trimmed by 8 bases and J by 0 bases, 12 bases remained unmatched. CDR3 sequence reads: CASRSTGTGYSTDTQYF. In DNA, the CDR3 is TGCGCCAGCCGAAGCACCGGGACAGGGTATAGCACAGATACGCAGTATTTT.

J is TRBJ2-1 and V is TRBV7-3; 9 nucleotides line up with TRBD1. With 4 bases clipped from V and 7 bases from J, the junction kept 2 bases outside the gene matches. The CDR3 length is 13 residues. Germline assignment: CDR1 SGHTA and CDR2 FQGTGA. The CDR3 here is CASSWGQGNEQFF. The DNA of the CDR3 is TGTGCCAGCAGCTGGGGACAGGGAAATGAGCAGTTCTTC.

The CDR3 spells CAISESKGDNGYTF. CDR3 coding DNA: TGTGCCATCAGTGAGTCGAAGGGGGATAATGGCTACACCTTC. J is TRBJ1-2 and V is TRBV10-3; tentative D call: TRBD1 (6 bases). The CDR3 runs to 14 residues. Trimming took off 0 bases at V and 6 bases at J, with 11 bases between the two ends. Germline V gene data show CDR1 as ENHRY and CDR2 as SYGVKD.

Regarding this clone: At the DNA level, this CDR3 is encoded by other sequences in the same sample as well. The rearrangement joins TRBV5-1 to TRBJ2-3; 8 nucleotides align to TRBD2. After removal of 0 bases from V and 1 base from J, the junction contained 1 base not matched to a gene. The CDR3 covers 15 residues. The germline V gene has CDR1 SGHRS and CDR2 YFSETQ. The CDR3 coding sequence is TGCGCCAGCAGCTTGGGCGGGGGGCGCACAGATACGCAGTATTTT. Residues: CASSLGGGRTDTQYF.

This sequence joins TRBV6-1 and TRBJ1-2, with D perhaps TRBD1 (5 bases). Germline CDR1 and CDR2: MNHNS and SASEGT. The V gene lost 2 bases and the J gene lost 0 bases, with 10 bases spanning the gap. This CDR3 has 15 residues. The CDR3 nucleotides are TGTGCCAGCAGTGAACTCACAGGTCCTAACTATGGCTACACCTTC. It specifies CASSELTGPNYGYTF.

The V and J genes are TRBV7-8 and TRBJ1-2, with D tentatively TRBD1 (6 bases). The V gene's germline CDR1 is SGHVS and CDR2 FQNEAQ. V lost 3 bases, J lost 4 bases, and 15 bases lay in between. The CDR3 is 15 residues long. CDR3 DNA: TGTGCCAGCAGCTTGGACAGTTCCATACTCTATGGCTACACCTTC. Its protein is CASSLDSSILYGYTF.

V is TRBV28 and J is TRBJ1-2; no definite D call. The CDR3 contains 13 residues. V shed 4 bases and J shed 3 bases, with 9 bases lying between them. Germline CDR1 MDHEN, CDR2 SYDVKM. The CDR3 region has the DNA TGTGCCAGCAGTTCGACTGCTGACTATGGCTACACCTTC. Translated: CASSSTADYGYTF.

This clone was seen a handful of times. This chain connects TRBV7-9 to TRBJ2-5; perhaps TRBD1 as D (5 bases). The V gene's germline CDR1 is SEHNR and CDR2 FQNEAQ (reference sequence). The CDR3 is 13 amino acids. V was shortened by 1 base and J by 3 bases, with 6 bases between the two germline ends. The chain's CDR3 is CASSLGQKETQYF. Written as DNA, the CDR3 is TGTGCCAGCAGCTTAGGACAGAAAGAGACCCAGTACTTC.

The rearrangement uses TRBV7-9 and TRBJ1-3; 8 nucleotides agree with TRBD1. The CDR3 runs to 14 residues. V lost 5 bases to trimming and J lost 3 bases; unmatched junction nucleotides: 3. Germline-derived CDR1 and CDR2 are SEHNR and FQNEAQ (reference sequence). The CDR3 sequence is CASSLGTGGNTIYF. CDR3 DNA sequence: TGTGCCAGCAGCCTCGGGACAGGTGGAAACACCATATATTTT. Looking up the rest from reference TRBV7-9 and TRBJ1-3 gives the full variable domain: DTGVSQNPRHKITKRGQNVTFRCDPISEHNRLYWYRQTLGQGPEFLTYFQNEAQLEKSRLLSDRFSAERPKGSFSTLEIQRTEQGDSAMYLCASSLGTGGNTIYFGEGSWLTVV.

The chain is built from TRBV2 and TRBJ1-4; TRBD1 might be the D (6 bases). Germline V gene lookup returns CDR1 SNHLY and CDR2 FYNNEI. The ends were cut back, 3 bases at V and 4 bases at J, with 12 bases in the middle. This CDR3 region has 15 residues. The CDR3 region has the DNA TGTGCCAGCAGTGACACAGGGACGGTTAATGAAAAACTGTTTTTT. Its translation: CASSDTGTVNEKLFF.

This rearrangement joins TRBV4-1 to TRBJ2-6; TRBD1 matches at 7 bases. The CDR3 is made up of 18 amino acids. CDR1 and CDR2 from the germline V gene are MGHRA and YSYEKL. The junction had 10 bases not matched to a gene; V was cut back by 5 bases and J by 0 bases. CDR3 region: CASSYRATGSSGANVLTF. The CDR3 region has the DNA TGCGCCAGCAGCTACAGAGCGACAGGGAGCTCTGGGGCCAACGTCCTGACTTTC.

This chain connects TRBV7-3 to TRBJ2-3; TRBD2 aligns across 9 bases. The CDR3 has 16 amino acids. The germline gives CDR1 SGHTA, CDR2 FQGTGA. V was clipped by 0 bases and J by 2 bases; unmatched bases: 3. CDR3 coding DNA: TGTGCCAGCAGCTTAACGGCTAGCGGGGACACAGATACGCAGTATTTT. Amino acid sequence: CASSLTASGDTDTQYF.

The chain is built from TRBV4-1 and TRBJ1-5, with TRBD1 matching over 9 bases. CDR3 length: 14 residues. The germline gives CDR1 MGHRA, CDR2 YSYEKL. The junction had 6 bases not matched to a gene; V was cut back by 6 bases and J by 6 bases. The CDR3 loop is CASSPGTGFQPQHF. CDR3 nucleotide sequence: TGCGCCAGCAGTCCCGGGACAGGGTTTCAGCCCCAGCATTTT.

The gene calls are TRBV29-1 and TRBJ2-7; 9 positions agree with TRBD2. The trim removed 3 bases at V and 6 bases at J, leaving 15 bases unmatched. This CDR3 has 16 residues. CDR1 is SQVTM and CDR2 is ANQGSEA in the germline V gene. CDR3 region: CSVERASGDPRVEQYF. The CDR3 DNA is TGCAGCGTTGAGCGGGCTAGCGGGGACCCCCGCGTCGAGCAGTACTTC.

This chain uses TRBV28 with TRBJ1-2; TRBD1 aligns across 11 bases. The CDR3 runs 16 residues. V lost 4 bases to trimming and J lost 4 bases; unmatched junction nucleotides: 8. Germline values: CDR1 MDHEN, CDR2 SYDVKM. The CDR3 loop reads CASSSGTGGITYGYTF. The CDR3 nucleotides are TGTGCCAGCAGTTCGGGGACAGGGGGGATAACCTATGGCTACACCTTC.